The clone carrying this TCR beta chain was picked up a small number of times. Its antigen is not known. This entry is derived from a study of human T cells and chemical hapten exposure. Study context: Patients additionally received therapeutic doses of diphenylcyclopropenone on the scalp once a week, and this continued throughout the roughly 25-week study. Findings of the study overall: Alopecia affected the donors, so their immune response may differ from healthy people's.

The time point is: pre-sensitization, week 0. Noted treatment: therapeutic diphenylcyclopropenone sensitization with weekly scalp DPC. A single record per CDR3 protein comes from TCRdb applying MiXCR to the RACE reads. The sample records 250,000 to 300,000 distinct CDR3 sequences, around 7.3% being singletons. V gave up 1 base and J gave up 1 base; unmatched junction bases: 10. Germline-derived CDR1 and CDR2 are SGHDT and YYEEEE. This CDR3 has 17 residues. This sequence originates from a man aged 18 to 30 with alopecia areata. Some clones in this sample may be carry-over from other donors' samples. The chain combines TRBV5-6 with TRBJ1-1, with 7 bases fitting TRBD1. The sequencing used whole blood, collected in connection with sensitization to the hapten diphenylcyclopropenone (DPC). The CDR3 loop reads CASSLRYAGTANTEAFF. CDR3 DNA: TGTGCCAGCAGCTTGCGATATGCCGGGACAGCGAACACTGAAGCTTTCTTT.